This T cell receptor beta chain was identified during a study of T cell responses to AZD1222 COVID-19 vaccine. Across the whole study: The analysis combined second doses at about 4 or about 12 weeks.

J was trimmed by 9 bases and V by 3 bases; bases with no gene match: 4. The V gene's germline CDR1 is SGHVS and CDR2 FQNEAQ. The CDR3 is 12 residues long. Details on this clone: As yet, its antigen is unknown.

General study findings and limits: Spike was spanned by vaccine-associated CD4 TCRs, which were dominant at 160-218 and 743-854.

Repertoires were generated with immunoSEQ multiplex PCR, while TCRdb's copy carries only in-frame clones and drops some. The sample lists 150,000 to 200,000 clones; 85% to 95% were seen once. The sequenced sample was peripheral blood, obtained on day 0 of AZD1222 vaccination. J is TRBJ1-1 and V is TRBV7-8, with 7 bases that match TRBD1. The clonotype was recovered from an adult in good health. The CDR3 reads CASSFRQGKAFF. The DNA for the CDR3 is TGTGCCAGCAGCTTCCGACAGGGTAAAGCTTTCTTT.